These 15 T cell receptor beta chains originate from one sample sequenced in a study of cytomegalovirus exposure and HLA in healthy donors. Primers: 60 Vbeta forward and 13 Jbeta reverse. TCRdb's table, derived via immunoSEQ multiplex PCR, lists solely in-frame clones and lacks some. Seen here are 150,000 to 200,000 clones, around 84% observed once, and the top ten hold around 9.1%. Sequencing input: PBMCs. These receptor sequences come from a male donor in good health and CMV-seropositive.

The rearrangement joins TRBV19 to TRBJ2-7, with 8 bases fitting TRBD2. Germline V gene data show CDR1 as LNHDA and CDR2 as SQIVND (reference sequence). V shed 3 bases and J 7 bases; nucleotides not matched to a gene: 8. The CDR3 has 14 residues. This chain's CDR3 is CASSIELAVGEQYF. Written as DNA, the CDR3 is TGTGCCAGTAGTATTGAACTAGCGGTGGGAGAGCAGTACTTC.

This chain joins TRBV4-3 and TRBJ1-1, with D unresolved. The CDR3 covers 15 residues. From germline, CDR1 is LGHNA and CDR2 YSLEER. The ends were cut back, 0 bases at V and 1 base at J, with 9 bases in the middle. The CDR3 DNA sequence: TGCGCCAGCAGCCAAGAGAAAACGAGGAACACTGAAGCTTTCTTT. It is translated as CASSQEKTRNTEAFF.

This clone was counted once. The V and J genes are TRBV5-4 and TRBJ2-7, with D perhaps matching TRBD2 (6 bases). The CDR3 spans 16 residues. In germline, CDR1 is SGHNT, CDR2 YYREEE (reference sequence). The V and J ends lost 0 bases and 0 bases respectively, with 13 bases between them. The CDR3 DNA sequence: TGTGCCAGCAGCTTGGCCGGTGGCGGGAACTCCTACGAGCAGTACTTC. This translates into CASSLAGGGNSYEQYF. Based on the CDR3 plus reference TRBV5-4 and TRBJ2-7, the full variable domain is ETGVTQSPTHLIKTRGQQVTLRCSSQSGHNTVSWYQQALGQGPQFIFQYYREEENGRGNFPPRFSGLQFPNYSSELNVNALELDDSALYLCASSLAGGGNSYEQYFGPGTRLTVT.

The chain joins TRBV18 to TRBJ2-3, with 11 bases lining up with TRBD2. Germline V gene sequence: CDR1 KGHSH, CDR2 LQKENI. This CDR3 region has 15 residues. The V gene end was trimmed by 5 bases and the J gene end by 4 bases; junction bases not matched to a gene: 5. As DNA, the CDR3 is TGTGCCAGCTCATCACTAGCGGGGGTATCAGATACGCAGTATTTT. Protein: CASSSLAGVSDTQYF.

The chain carries TRBV5-5 and TRBJ1-2; 8 bases are a match to TRBD1. Germline V lookup: CDR1 SGHKS, CDR2 YYEKEE (reference sequence). The CDR3 is 15 amino acids. With V trimmed by 3 bases and J by 7 bases, 11 bases remained unmatched. CDR3 in DNA: TGTGCCAGCAGCTGGGAGAACAGGGGGGGACGTGGCTACACCTTC. Translating gives CASSWENRGGRGYTF.

V is TRBV6-7 and J is TRBJ1-1, with D tentatively TRBD1 (5 bases). TRBV6-7 is flagged as an ORF with uncertain function. This CDR3 is 12 amino acids long. Trimming shortened V by 5 bases and J by 5 bases, and 9 bases separated the two germline ends. CDR3 amino acids: CASSQRGTEAFF. The CDR3 region has the DNA TGTGCCAGCAGTCAGCGGGGGACTGAAGCTTTCTTT.

The chain uses TRBV6-5 and TRBJ1-6; 7 bases line up with TRBD1. The CDR3 is 15 residues long. CDR1 is MNHEY, CDR2 SVGAGI, per germline. V lost 0 bases, J lost 9 bases, and 5 bases stayed unmatched. CDR3 in DNA: TGTGCCAGCAGTTACTCGCGACAGGGTTCTTCACCCCTCCACTTT. Amino acids: CASSYSRQGSSPLHF.

The rearrangement joins TRBV12-5 to TRBJ1-1; maybe TRBD1 (5 bases). CDR1 and CDR2 from the germline V gene are LGHNT and FRNRAP. The CDR3 contains 14 residues. With 5 bases removed from V and 1 base from J, the gap between germline ends came to 11 bases. The CDR3 DNA sequence: TGTGCTAGTGGTCTGGGACTTACGAACACTGAAGCTTTCTTT. Translating it yields CASGLGLTNTEAFF.

The chain couples TRBV19 to TRBJ2-7, with 9 bases that match TRBD2. In germline, CDR1 is LNHDA, CDR2 SQIVND (reference sequence). V dropped 5 bases and J dropped 7; count of bases not matched to a gene: 21. This CDR3 has 18 residues. The CDR3 spells CASSATLAGSSGVVEQYF. CDR3 nucleotide sequence: TGTGCCAGTAGTGCCACCCTAGCGGGGTCGTCGGGAGTAGTGGAGCAGTACTTC.

The chain couples TRBV4-3 to TRBJ1-5; D unclear. V was clipped by 0 bases and J by 1 base, with 10 bases between them. CDR3 length: 16 amino acids. The V gene's germline CDR1 is LGHNA and CDR2 YSLEER. The CDR3 region is CASSQDVEQSNQPQHF. CDR3 coding DNA: TGCGCCAGCAGCCAAGATGTAGAACAGAGCAATCAGCCCCAGCATTTT.

This clone was picked up a small number of times. V usage is TRBV27 and J usage is TRBJ2-1; 11 bases match TRBD2. Germline V gene data show CDR1 as MNHEY and CDR2 as SMNVEV (reference sequence). The V segment lost 3 bases and the J segment 9 bases; nucleotides outside the gene matches: 13. The CDR3 totals 17 residues. The CDR3 nucleotides read TGTGCCAGCAGTTTCCCACCCTCTAGCGGGGGGATTGGTGAGCAGTTCTTC. This sequence encodes CASSFPPSSGGIGEQFF.

This chain connects TRBV7-8 to TRBJ1-1; weak D call: TRBD1 (6 bases). This CDR3 region has 14 residues. The V gene lost 5 bases and the J gene lost 3 bases, with 13 bases spanning the gap. Germline loops: CDR1 SGHVS, CDR2 FQNEAQ. CDR3 in amino acids: CASSLSRGYTEAFF. The CDR3 DNA is TGTGCCAGCAGCCTCTCGAGGGGGTACACTGAAGCTTTCTTT.

The CDR3 loop is CATQAGTANTEAFF. CDR3 coding DNA: TGTGCCACCCAGGCCGGGACAGCGAACACTGAAGCTTTCTTT. The V call is TRBV10-3, the J call TRBJ1-1; TRBD1 matches 7 bases. The germline V gene encodes CDR1 ENHRY and CDR2 SYGVKD. J lost 1 base, V lost 10 bases, and 9 bases had no gene match. The CDR3 covers 14 residues.

The chain couples TRBV5-6 to TRBJ1-2; 7 positions match TRBD1. Germline CDR1 is SGHDT and CDR2 is YYEEEE. The CDR3 loop spans 14 amino acids. With 3 bases clipped from V and 5 bases from J, the junction kept 7 bases outside the gene matches. Written as DNA, the CDR3 is TGTGCCAGCAGCTACAGGGGAACTAGGTATGGCTACACCTTC. This gives the protein CASSYRGTRYGYTF.

This rearrangement joins TRBV6-4 to TRBJ2-3, with 12 positions matching TRBD2. Germline CDR1 and CDR2: MRHNA and SNTAGT. The CDR3 covers 15 residues. J lost 6 bases, V lost 5 bases, and 6 bases had no gene match. This CDR3 is CASSLTSGGMDTQYF. DNA for the CDR3: TGTGCCAGCAGTTTGACTAGCGGGGGAATGGATACGCAGTATTTT.